What follows are 27 T cell receptor beta chains derived from one specimen sequenced in a study of cytomegalovirus exposure and HLA in healthy donors. This table comes from immunoSEQ multiplex PCR, and its TCRdb copy is limited to in-frame clones, with some not included. The data contain 200,000 to 250,000 clones, around four fifths of them seen just once; the ten biggest clones take up around 15%. The source material was PBMCs. The receptors were sampled from a woman in her thirties in good health and CMV-seropositive.

The rearrangement joins TRBV29-1 to TRBJ2-3; 7 bases agree with TRBD2. Per germline, CDR1 SQVTM and CDR2 ANQGSEA. The V gene end was trimmed by 5 bases and the J gene end by 6 bases; junction bases not matched to a gene: 14. CDR3 length: 15 residues. The CDR3 DNA follows: TGCAGCGTTCGAGGGACGGGGAGGGACGTGGATACGCAGTATTTT. This codes for CSVRGTGRDVDTQYF.

The chain links TRBV6-4 to TRBJ1-2; TRBD1 might be the D (5 bases). This CDR3 is 18 amino acids long. Germline V CDR1 and CDR2: MRHNA, SNTAGT. V shed 7 bases and J shed 2 bases, with 26 bases lying between them. CDR3 DNA sequence: TGTGCCAGCACCGCGAACCAGGGTATAAGGCCTCAAAACTATGGCTACACCTTC. It encodes CASTANQGIRPQNYGYTF.

This clone was detected only once. This chain connects TRBV6-5 to TRBJ1-2; the match to TRBD1 covers 7 bases. V lost 6 bases and J lost 2; bases outside the gene matches: 3. Germline-derived CDR1 and CDR2 are MNHEY and SVGAGI. This CDR3 comprises 13 residues. The CDR3 bases are TGTGCCAGCAGGGAGGGACAGAACTATGGCTACACCTTC. Translated, it gives CASREGQNYGYTF.

This clone was counted between two and nine times. The genes are TRBV29-1 and TRBJ1-1; a possible D gene is TRBD1 (5 bases). Germline V gene lookup returns CDR1 SQVTM and CDR2 ANQGSEA. V lost 4 bases and J lost 1, with 10 bases in between. The CDR3 is 13 amino acids. CDR3: CSVAGAENTEAFF. For the CDR3, the DNA is TGCAGCGTTGCCGGGGCAGAGAACACTGAAGCTTTCTTT.

The genes are TRBV27 and TRBJ1-2; D remains unclear. The V end lost 4 bases, the J end lost 7 bases, and 19 bases lay between the germline ends. The CDR3 covers 15 residues. CDR1 and CDR2 (germline): MNHEY, SMNVEV (reference sequence). Here the CDR3 DNA reads TGTGCCAGCAGTTCCAGCCCCCCGGTCGCAATTGGCTACACCTTC. Amino acids: CASSSSPPVAIGYTF.

This chain uses TRBV5-1 with TRBJ1-1; 7 positions match TRBD1. This CDR3 spans 14 amino acids. Germline V gives CDR1 SGHRS, CDR2 YFSETQ. Unmatched junction bases numbered 2, after V lost 3 bases and J lost 0 bases. The CDR3 bases are TGCGCCAGCAGCTGGACAGGAATGAACACTGAAGCTTTCTTT. This encodes CASSWTGMNTEAFF.

The V call is TRBV5-1, the J call TRBJ1-2; D call uncertain. The CDR3 runs 14 residues. Germline assignment: CDR1 SGHRS and CDR2 YFSETQ. Deletions cut 0 bases from V and 8 bases from J, with 14 bases between. The CDR3 DNA is TGCGCCAGCAGCTTGGAACCGGAGCCGGAAGGCTACACCTTC. Translation gives CASSLEPEPEGYTF.

CDR3 protein: CASRRGPGQGHEQYF. In DNA, the CDR3 is TGTGCCAGCAGACGCGGACCGGGACAGGGACACGAGCAGTACTTC. This sequence joins TRBV27 and TRBJ2-7, with 9 positions matching TRBD1. The V and J ends lost 6 bases and 5 bases, in that order; junction bases with no gene match: 11. Germline CDR1 is MNHEY and CDR2 is SMNVEV (reference sequence). This CDR3 has 15 residues.

This sequence joins TRBV10-3 and TRBJ1-2; 8 positions agree with TRBD1. Germline assignment: CDR1 ENHRY and CDR2 SYGVKD. Losses at the gene ends were 10 bases for V and 5 bases for J; bases not matched to a gene: 6. The CDR3 sequence is 12 residues long. CDR3 sequence reads: CATTGEEYGYTF. Here the CDR3 DNA reads TGTGCCACGACAGGGGAGGAGTATGGCTACACCTTC.

The V and J genes are TRBV7-6 and TRBJ2-7; D is ambiguous. Germline CDR1 reads SGHVS; CDR2 reads FNYEAQ. V was shortened by 2 bases and J by 2 bases, with 7 bases between the two germline ends. This CDR3 is 13 amino acids long. CDR3 sequence (DNA): TGTGCCAGCAGCTTATCCCCTGCCTACGAGCAGTACTTC. Translation: CASSLSPAYEQYF.

The gene calls are TRBV28 and TRBJ2-7; possible D gene TRBD2, 6 bases. The V gene's germline CDR1 is MDHEN and CDR2 SYDVKM. Trimming removed 7 bases from V and 7 bases from J, with 20 bases in between. The CDR3 length is 14 residues. The CDR3 here is CASTINVGEEEQYF. CDR3 sequence (DNA): TGTGCCAGCACCATCAACGTGGGGGAGGAGGAGCAGTACTTC.

The chain combines TRBV18 with TRBJ2-7; 9 nucleotides line up with TRBD2. The ends lost 4 bases at V and 2 bases at J; junction bases unmatched: 6. This CDR3 is 15 amino acids long. Per the germline V gene, CDR1 is KGHSH and CDR2 is LQKENI. CDR3 amino acids: CASSHSGSYTYEQYF. In nucleotides, the CDR3 is TGTGCCAGCTCACATAGCGGGAGCTACACCTACGAGCAGTACTTC.

This chain uses TRBV28 with TRBJ2-1, with 7 bases fitting TRBD1. Germline trimming cut 1 base from V and 4 bases from J; bases unmatched to any gene: 1. There are 14 residues in the CDR3. CDR1 and CDR2 (germline): MDHEN, SYDVKM. The CDR3 protein is CASSLYRGYNEQFF. The CDR3 nucleotides are TGTGCCAGCAGTTTATACAGGGGTTACAATGAGCAGTTCTTC.

This clone was seen only once. The chain has TRBV2 and TRBJ2-1; D unresolved. CDR1 and CDR2 (germline): SNHLY, FYNNEI. The CDR3 has 13 amino acids. Between the trimmed V and J ends, which lost 1 base and 4 bases, there was a span of 5 bases. The CDR3 loop reads CASSEGIYNEQFF. CDR3 in DNA: TGTGCCAGCAGTGAAGGGATTTACAATGAGCAGTTCTTC. The full variable domain, completed using reference TRBV2 and TRBJ2-1, is EPEVTQTPSHQVTQMGQEVILRCVPISNHLYFYWYRQILGQKVEFLVSFYNNEISEKSEIFDDQFSVERPDGSNFTLKIRSTKLEDSAMYFCASSEGIYNEQFFGPGTRLTVL.

This chain uses TRBV15 with TRBJ1-5; D call uncertain. Trimming took off 0 bases at V and 7 bases at J, with 13 bases between the two ends. There are 15 residues in the CDR3. Germline V gene lookup returns CDR1 LNHNV and CDR2 YYDKDF (reference sequence). The CDR3 coding sequence is TGTGCCACCAGCAGAGATCTCGGCACTTTCCAGCCCCAGCATTTT. Amino acids: CATSRDLGTFQPQHF. Combining the CDR3 with reference TRBV15 and TRBJ1-5 gives the whole variable domain DAMVIQNPRYQVTQFGKPVTLSCSQTLNHNVMYWYQQKSSQAPKLLFHYYDKDFNNEADTPDNFQSRRPNTSFCFLDIRSPGLGDTAMYLCATSRDLGTFQPQHFGDGTRLSIL.

The rearrangement links TRBV4-1 to TRBJ1-5; D is perhaps TRBD1 (5 bases). CDR1 MGHRA and CDR2 YSYEKL come from the germline V gene. V lost 4 bases to trimming and J lost 6 bases, with 16 bases between them. The CDR3 runs 15 residues. CDR3: CASSLGTGGGQPQHF. The CDR3 DNA reads as TGCGCCAGCAGCCTAGGGACCGGCGGCGGTCAGCCCCAGCATTTT.

The chain combines TRBV7-6 with TRBJ2-3, with unresolved D. This CDR3 comprises 14 residues. Germline assignment: CDR1 SGHVS and CDR2 FNYEAQ. V dropped 1 base and J dropped 2 bases, with 7 bases sitting between them. This CDR3 reads CASSLEGPTDTQYF. In nucleotides, the CDR3 is TGTGCCAGCAGCTTAGAAGGACCCACAGATACGCAGTATTTT. Complete variable domain (other parts from reference TRBV7-6 and TRBJ2-3): GAGVSQSPRYKVTKRGQDVALRCDPISGHVSLYWYRQALGQGPEFLTYFNYEAQQDKSGLPNDRFSAERPEGSISTLTIQRTEQRDSAMYRCASSLEGPTDTQYFGPGTRLTVL.

The gene calls are TRBV29-1 and TRBJ1-2, with D perhaps matching TRBD1 (5 bases). CDR3 length: 14 residues. With 6 bases removed from V and 2 bases from J, the gap between germline ends came to 16 bases. Germline V gives CDR1 SQVTM, CDR2 ANQGSEA. CDR3 residues: CSVVSGRRNYGYTF. Here the CDR3 DNA reads TGCAGCGTCGTTTCGGGACGCCGGAACTATGGCTACACCTTC.

The rearrangement joins TRBV6-1 to TRBJ2-7, with D unresolved. Germline CDR1 reads MNHNS; CDR2 reads SASEGT. There are 14 residues in the CDR3. Trimming removed 2 bases at V and 2 bases at J, with 10 bases between. CDR3 nucleotide sequence: TGTGCCAGCAGTGAACGTCTGCGAGCCTACGAGCAGTACTTC. Its translation: CASSERLRAYEQYF.

The chain links TRBV6-5 to TRBJ1-2; D unclear. The CDR3 length is 15 residues. Trimming shortened V by 0 bases and J by 3 bases, and 11 bases separated the two germline ends. Germline CDR1 and CDR2: MNHEY and SVGAGI. The CDR3, as DNA: TGTGCCAGCAGTTACTCGCAAGAGGGCTACTATGGCTACACCTTC. It codes for CASSYSQEGYYGYTF.

CDR3 bases: TGCGCCAGCAGCCCGGGCCGCTTTTCCTACGAGCAGTACTTC. Protein sequence: CASSPGRFSYEQYF. The rearrangement uses TRBV5-1 and TRBJ2-7; D is unclear. The V gene lost 4 bases and the J gene lost 1 base, with 12 bases spanning the gap. CDR3 length: 14 residues. Per germline, CDR1 SGHRS and CDR2 YFSETQ.

The chain carries TRBV25-1 and TRBJ1-2; D remains ambiguous. V lost 4 bases and J 4 bases, leaving 10 bases between the germline ends. Looked up from germline, CDR1 is MGHDK and CDR2 is SYGVNS. This CDR3 comprises 13 residues. CDR3 nucleotide sequence: TGTGCCAGCAGTGGCGGGCAGAGCTATGGCTACACCTTC. Protein product: CASSGGQSYGYTF.

This chain uses TRBV10-3 with TRBJ2-7; possibly TRBD1 or TRBD2 for D (6 bases each). The CDR3 is 13 residues long. CDR1 ENHRY and CDR2 SYGVKD come from the germline V gene. V was pared by 3 bases and J by 4 bases, with 10 bases between. The CDR3 DNA is TGTGCCATCAGTGAAAGGGGGGAGTACGAGCAGTACTTC. Translating it yields CAISERGEYEQYF.

The V call is TRBV5-1, the J call TRBJ1-2, with 12 bases that match TRBD1. Germline V gene data show CDR1 as SGHRS and CDR2 as YFSETQ. V lost 3 bases, J lost 0 bases, and 6 bases stayed unmatched. CDR3 length: 17 amino acids. The CDR3 reads CASSSSGQGASNYGYTF. CDR3 sequence (DNA): TGCGCCAGCAGCTCCTCGGGACAGGGGGCATCTAACTATGGCTACACCTTC.

V gene TRBV30 combines with J gene TRBJ2-3; 13 nucleotides align to TRBD2. The trim removed 2 bases at V and 3 bases at J, leaving 8 bases unmatched. The CDR3 is 17 residues long. The germline V gene encodes CDR1 GTSNPN and CDR2 SVGIG (reference sequence). CDR3 bases: TGTGCCTGGAGTCGTCCCGGGACTAGCGGGATAACAGATACGCAGTATTTT. Translated, it gives CAWSRPGTSGITDTQYF.

The CDR3 here is CASSLAGTVTREQYF. For the CDR3, the DNA is TGCGCCAGCAGCTTGGCGGGGACAGTCACGAGGGAGCAGTACTTC. The rearrangement uses TRBV5-1 and TRBJ2-7; 7 positions agree with TRBD1. CDR3 length equals 15 residues. Losses at the gene ends were 0 bases for V and 7 bases for J; bases not matched to a gene: 10. Per the germline V gene, CDR1 is SGHRS and CDR2 is YFSETQ.

The J gene is TRBJ2-5, the V gene TRBV5-1; 9 nucleotides line up with TRBD2. Germline CDR1 SGHRS, CDR2 YFSETQ. There are 17 residues in the CDR3. The junction had 7 bases not matched to a gene; V was cut back by 0 bases and J by 1 base. The CDR3 nucleotides read TGCGCCAGCAGCTTGGCGGCTAGCGGGATACGCCAAGAGACCCAGTACTTC. Encoded protein: CASSLAASGIRQETQYF.